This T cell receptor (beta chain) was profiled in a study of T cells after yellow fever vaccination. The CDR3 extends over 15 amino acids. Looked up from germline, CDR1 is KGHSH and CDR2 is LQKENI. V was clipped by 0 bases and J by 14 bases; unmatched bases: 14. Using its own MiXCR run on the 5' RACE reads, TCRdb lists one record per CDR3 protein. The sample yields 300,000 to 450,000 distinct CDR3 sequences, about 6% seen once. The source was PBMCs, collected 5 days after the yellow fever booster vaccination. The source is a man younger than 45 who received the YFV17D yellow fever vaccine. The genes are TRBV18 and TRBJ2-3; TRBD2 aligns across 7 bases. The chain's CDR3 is CASSPPTGVRREWYF. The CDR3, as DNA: TGTGCCAGCTCACCACCGACCGGAGTTCGGCGGGAGTGGTATTTT.